The T cell receptor (beta chain) under discussion was sequenced for a study of human thymus T cells. Study-wide points: Unrelated individuals were reported by related research to share highly overlapping thymic repertoires. Thymic and blood repertoires appeared to carry a bias in their V and J gene usage.

CDR3 length equals 17 residues. V dropped 4 bases and J dropped 0 bases, with 19 bases sitting between them. The germline V gene has CDR1 SGHTS and CDR2 YDEGEE. Resections removed during corrective heart surgery provided the thymus tissue used. Donation was from healthy Finnish infants who were having corrective surgery that addressed congenital heart defects. Data came from immunoSEQ multiplex PCR; TCRdb stores just in-frame clones and leaves some out. The sample has fewer than 85,000 clones, 85% to 95% seen once. Points on this clone: Its antigen is unknown.

Source material: thymus tissue. The origin of this receptor is a girl in the first two years of life with a congenital heart defect but otherwise immunologically healthy. This sequence joins TRBV5-8 and TRBJ2-5; D unclear. The CDR3 DNA reads as TGTGCCAGCAGCGTGGGGTCGGGCACTCGGTACCAAGAGACCCAGTACTTC. Translating it yields CASSVGSGTRYQETQYF.